This TCR beta chain was profiled in a study of blood T cell repertoires in COVID-19. Only in-frame clones appear in the TCRdb table, and some are missing; sequencing was by immunoSEQ multiplex PCR. The sample has under 250,000 clones, roughly 82% seen once. The CDR3 contains 13 residues. Germline V CDR1 and CDR2: KGHSH, LQKENI. The V end lost 2 bases, the J end lost 4 bases, and 8 bases lay between the germline ends. The clonotype originates from a woman at least 80 years old with COVID-19, enrolled during active disease. Sequenced: peripheral blood. V usage is TRBV18 and J usage is TRBJ2-5; D is possibly TRBD2 (7 bases). The CDR3 spells CASSPRGGETQYF. In nucleotides, the CDR3 is TGTGCCAGCTCACCAAGGGGGGGAGAGACCCAGTACTTC.